This T cell receptor beta chain originates from a study of OX40 agonist ivuxolimab in advanced cancers. Whole-study results and caveats: Expanded clones tended on average to be more numerous among CD8+ T cells than CD4+.

CDR3 length: 13 residues. Germline CDR1 and CDR2: MNHEY and SVGAGI. Between the trimmed V and J ends, which lost 6 bases and 0 bases, there was a span of 5 bases. A note on this clone: Its target is unknown.

TCRdb's copy holds only in-frame clones and misses some; the assay was immunoSEQ multiplex PCR. The sample carries roughly 68,000 clones, 80% to 90% recorded once. The receptor comes from an adult with an advanced solid tumor such as melanoma, head and neck, liver or kidney cancer. The V call is TRBV6-5, the J call TRBJ2-2; no definite D call. Material: CD4+ or CD8+ T cells sorted from blood, obtained in a trial of the OX40 agonist ivuxolimab. This CDR3 reads CASSNPNTGELFF. CDR3 sequence (DNA): TGTGCCAGCAGCAACCCGAACACCGGGGAGCTGTTTTTT.